The present entry profiles one T cell receptor (beta chain) with its context. The data were produced by immunoSEQ multiplex PCR, yet TCRdb's version contains in-frame clones alone and is incomplete. This table holds around 4,000 clones, roughly 94% found once. The CDR3 totals 14 residues. V was trimmed by 6 bases and J by 10 bases, leaving 16 bases between them. The germline V gene has CDR1 MNHEY and CDR2 SMNVEV (reference sequence). This sample is drawn from a study of T cell clonotyping in hematopoietic cell transplantation. Specimen: PBMCs, collected 30 days after allogeneic stem cell transplant. The rearrangement uses TRBV27 and TRBJ1-6; D might be TRBD1 (6 bases). The TCR originated in a male patient between 45 and 60 years old who had an allogeneic stem cell transplant from a related donor, so the T cells may come from the graft donor. Some clones in this sample may be carry-over from other donors' samples. The CDR3 sequence is CASSLQGDGSPLHF. The CDR3 region has the DNA TGTGCCAGCAGCCTACAGGGAGACGGCTCACCCCTCCACTTT.